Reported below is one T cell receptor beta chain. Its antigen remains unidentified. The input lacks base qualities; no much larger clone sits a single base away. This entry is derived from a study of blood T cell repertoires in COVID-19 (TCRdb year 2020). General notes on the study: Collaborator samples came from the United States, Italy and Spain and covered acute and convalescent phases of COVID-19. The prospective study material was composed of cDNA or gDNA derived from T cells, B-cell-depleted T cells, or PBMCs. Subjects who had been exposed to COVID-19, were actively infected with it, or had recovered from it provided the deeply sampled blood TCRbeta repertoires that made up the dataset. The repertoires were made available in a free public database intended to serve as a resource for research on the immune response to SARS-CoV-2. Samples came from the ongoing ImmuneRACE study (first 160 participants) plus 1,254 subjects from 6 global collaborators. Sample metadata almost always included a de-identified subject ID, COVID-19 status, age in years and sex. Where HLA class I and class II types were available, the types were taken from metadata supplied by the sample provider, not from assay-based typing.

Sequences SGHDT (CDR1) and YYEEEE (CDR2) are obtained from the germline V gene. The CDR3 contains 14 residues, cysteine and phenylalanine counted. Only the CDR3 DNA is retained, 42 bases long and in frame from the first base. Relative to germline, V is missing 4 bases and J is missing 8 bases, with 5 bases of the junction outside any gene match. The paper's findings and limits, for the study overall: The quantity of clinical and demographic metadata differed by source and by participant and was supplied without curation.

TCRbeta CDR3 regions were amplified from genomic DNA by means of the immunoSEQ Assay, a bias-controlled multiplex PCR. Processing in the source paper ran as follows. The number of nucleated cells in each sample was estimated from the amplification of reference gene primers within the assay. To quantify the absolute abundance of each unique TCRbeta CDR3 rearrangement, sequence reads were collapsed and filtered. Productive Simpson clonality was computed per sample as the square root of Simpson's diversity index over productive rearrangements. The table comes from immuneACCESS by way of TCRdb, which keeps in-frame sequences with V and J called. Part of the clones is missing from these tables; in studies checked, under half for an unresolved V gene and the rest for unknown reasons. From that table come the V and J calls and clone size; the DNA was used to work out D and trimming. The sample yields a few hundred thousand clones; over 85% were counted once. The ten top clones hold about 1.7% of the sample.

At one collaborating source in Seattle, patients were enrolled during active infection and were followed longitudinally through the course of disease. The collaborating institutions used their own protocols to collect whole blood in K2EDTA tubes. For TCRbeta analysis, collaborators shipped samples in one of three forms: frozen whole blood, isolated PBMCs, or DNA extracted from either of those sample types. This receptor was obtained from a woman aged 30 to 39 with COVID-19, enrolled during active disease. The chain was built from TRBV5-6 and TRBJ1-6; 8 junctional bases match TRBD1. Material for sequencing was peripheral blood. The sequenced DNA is TGTGCCAGCAGCGCCGGACAGGGTTATTCACCCCTCCACTTT. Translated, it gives CASSAGQGYSPLHF.